Reported below is one TCR beta chain. Individuals selected for sequencing had exhibited CD8+CD57+ cell expansion on flow cytometry. These data originate in a study of CD8+CD57+ T cells in acquired aplastic anemia. Researchers used genomic DNA as the template to profile TCR beta VDJ and CDR3. One entry per CDR3 protein, called by TCRdb with MiXCR from the reads. The sample records some 92,000 distinct CDR3 sequences, around two thirds being singletons. The receptor was isolated from a human donor with aplastic anemia. Sequenced sample: sorted CD4+, CD8+, or CD8+CD57+ T cells (not recorded which) from PBMCs.

The CDR3 loop reads CSAKSPDRVGYEQYF. Here the CDR3 DNA reads TGCAGTGCTAAGTCCCCGGACAGGGTAGGGTACGAGCAGTACTTC. The rearrangement uses TRBV20-1 and TRBJ2-7; 8 nucleotides line up with TRBD1. This CDR3 is 15 amino acids long. Unmatched junction bases numbered 12, after V lost 4 bases and J lost 4 bases. Germline V CDR1 and CDR2: DFQATT, SNEGSKA (reference sequence).